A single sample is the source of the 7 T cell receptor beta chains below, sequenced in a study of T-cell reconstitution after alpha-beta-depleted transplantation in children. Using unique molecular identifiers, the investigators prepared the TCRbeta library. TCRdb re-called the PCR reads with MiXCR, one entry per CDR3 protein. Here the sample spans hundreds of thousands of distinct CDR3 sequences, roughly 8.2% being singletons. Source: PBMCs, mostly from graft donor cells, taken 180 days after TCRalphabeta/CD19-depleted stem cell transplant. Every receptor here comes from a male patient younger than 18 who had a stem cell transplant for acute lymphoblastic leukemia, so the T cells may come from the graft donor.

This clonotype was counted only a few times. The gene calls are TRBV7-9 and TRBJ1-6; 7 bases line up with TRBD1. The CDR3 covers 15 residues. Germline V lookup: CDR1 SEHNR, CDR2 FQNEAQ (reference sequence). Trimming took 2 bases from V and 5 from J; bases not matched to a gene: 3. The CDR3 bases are TGTGCCAGCAGCTTAATCGGGACAGATAATTCACCCCTCCACTTT. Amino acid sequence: CASSLIGTDNSPLHF.

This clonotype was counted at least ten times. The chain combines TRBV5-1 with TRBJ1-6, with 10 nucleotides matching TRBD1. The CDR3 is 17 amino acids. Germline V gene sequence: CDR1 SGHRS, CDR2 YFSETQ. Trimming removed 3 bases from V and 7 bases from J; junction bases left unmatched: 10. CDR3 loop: CASSYSDRGQENSPLHF. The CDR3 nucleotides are TGCGCCAGCAGCTACTCAGACAGGGGGCAAGAGAATTCACCCCTCCACTTT.

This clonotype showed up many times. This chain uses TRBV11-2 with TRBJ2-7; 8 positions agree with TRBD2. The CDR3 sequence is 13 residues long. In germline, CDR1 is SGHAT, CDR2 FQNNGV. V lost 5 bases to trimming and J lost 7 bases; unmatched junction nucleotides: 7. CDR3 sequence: CASSEIAGREQYF. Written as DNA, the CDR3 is TGTGCCAGCAGCGAGATAGCGGGACGGGAGCAGTACTTC.

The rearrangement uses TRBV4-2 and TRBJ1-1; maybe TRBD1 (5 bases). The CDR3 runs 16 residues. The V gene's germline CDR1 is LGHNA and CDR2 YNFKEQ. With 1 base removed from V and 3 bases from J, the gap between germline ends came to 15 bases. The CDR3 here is CASSQGREGRYTEAFF. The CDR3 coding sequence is TGTGCCAGCAGCCAAGGCAGGGAGGGACGCTACACTGAAGCTTTCTTT.

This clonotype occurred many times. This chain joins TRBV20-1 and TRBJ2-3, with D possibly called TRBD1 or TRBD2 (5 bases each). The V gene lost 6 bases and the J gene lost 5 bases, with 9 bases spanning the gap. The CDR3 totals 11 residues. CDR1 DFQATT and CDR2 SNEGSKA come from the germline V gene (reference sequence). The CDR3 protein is CSAGEIDTQYF. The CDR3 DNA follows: TGCAGTGCGGGGGAGATAGATACGCAGTATTTT.

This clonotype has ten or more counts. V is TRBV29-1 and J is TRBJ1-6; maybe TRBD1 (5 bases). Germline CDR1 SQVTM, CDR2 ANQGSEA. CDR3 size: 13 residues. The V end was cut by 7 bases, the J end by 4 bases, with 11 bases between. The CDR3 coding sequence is TGCAGCGCCGGGACGGAATATAATTCACCCCTCCACTTT. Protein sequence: CSAGTEYNSPLHF.

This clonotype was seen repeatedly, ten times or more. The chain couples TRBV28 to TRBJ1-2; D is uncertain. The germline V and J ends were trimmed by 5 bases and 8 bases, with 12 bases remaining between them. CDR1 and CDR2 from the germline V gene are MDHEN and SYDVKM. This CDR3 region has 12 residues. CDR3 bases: TGTGCCAGCAGTCCTAATGCGGCGGGCTACACCTTC. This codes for CASSPNAAGYTF.